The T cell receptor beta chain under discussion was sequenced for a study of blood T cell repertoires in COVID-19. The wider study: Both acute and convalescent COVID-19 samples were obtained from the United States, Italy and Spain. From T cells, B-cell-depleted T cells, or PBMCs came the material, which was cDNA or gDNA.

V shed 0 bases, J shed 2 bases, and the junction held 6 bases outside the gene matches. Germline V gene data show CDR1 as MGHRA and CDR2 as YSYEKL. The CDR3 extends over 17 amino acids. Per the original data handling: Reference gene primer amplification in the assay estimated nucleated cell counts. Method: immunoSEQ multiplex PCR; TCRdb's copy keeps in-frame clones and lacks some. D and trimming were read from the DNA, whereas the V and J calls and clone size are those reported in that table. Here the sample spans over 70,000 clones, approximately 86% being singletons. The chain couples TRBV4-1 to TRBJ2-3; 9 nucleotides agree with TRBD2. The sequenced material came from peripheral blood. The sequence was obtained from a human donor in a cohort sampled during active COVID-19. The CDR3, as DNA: TGCGCCAGCAGCCAAGAGGGGGAGCGGGAGGACACAGATACGCAGTATTTT. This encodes CASSQEGEREDTDTQYF.